Presented here are 14 T cell receptor beta chains from one specimen sequenced in a study of blood T cell repertoires in COVID-19. Produced via immunoSEQ multiplex PCR; TCRdb's table is partial and in-frame only. The sample consists of approximately 82,000 clones, 70% to 90% of them appearing once. The sequenced sample was peripheral blood. These receptors all come from a woman aged 70-85 years with active or convalescent COVID-19.

The rearrangement uses TRBV11-2 and TRBJ1-3; TRBD1 aligns across 9 bases. The CDR3 is made up of 15 amino acids. The V gene's germline CDR1 is SGHAT and CDR2 FQNNGV. With 6 bases clipped from V and 4 bases from J, the junction kept 7 bases outside the gene matches. For the CDR3, the DNA is TGTGCCAGCAGTCCTAACAGGGGGCCGGGAAACACCATATATTTT. Its translation: CASSPNRGPGNTIYF.

The genes are TRBV5-1 and TRBJ2-5, with 7 bases lining up with TRBD1. After removal of 5 bases from V and 8 bases from J, the junction contained 15 bases not matched to a gene. Germline V CDR1 and CDR2: SGHRS, YFSETQ. CDR3 length equals 15 residues. Here the CDR3 DNA reads TGCGCCAGCAGACCATACCCCGGGACAGAACTTACCCAGTACTTC. Protein sequence: CASRPYPGTELTQYF. Variable domain in full (rest from reference TRBV5-1 and TRBJ2-5): KAGVTQTPRYLIKTRGQQVTLSCSPISGHRSVSWYQQTPGQGLQFLFEYFSETQRNKGNFPGRFSGRQFSNSRSEMNVSTLELGDSALYLCASRPYPGTELTQYFGPGTRLLVL.

The J gene is TRBJ1-2, the V gene TRBV2; TRBD1 agrees at 12 bases. This CDR3 spans 18 amino acids. Germline-derived CDR1 and CDR2 are SNHLY and FYNNEI. The V and J ends lost 4 bases and 4 bases, in that order; junction bases with no gene match: 13. CDR3 in amino acids: CASSVRGGQGAEVYGYTF. The CDR3 DNA reads TGTGCCAGCAGTGTTAGAGGGGGACAGGGGGCCGAGGTCTATGGCTACACCTTC.

This rearrangement joins TRBV18 to TRBJ2-7; 8 bases align to TRBD1. Germline V gene sequence: CDR1 KGHSH, CDR2 LQKENI. The CDR3 has 14 amino acids. Trimming at V came to 4 bases and at J to 2 bases, leaving 4 bases not matched to a gene. The CDR3 DNA is TGTGCCAGCTCACGACCGGGACAGGCCTACGAGCAGTACTTC. Its protein is CASSRPGQAYEQYF.

The chain is built from TRBV27 and TRBJ2-3; possibly TRBD1 for D (6 bases). This CDR3 has 15 residues. Trimming shortened V by 2 bases and J by 5 bases, and 14 bases separated the two germline ends. Per germline, CDR1 MNHEY and CDR2 SMNVEV (reference sequence). The CDR3 reads CASSLAPGTLDTQYF. The CDR3 DNA is TGTGCCAGCAGTTTAGCCCCAGGGACACTAGATACGCAGTATTTT.

The chain recombines TRBV7-2 with TRBJ1-1; a weak D match, TRBD1 (5 bases). The CDR3 totals 13 residues. Germline values: CDR1 SGHTA, CDR2 FQGNSA. V was cut by 5 bases and J by 0 bases, with 7 bases left in between. CDR3 sequence (DNA): TGTACCAGCAGCCCGACAGTGAACACTGAAGCTTTCTTT. Translating it yields CTSSPTVNTEAFF.

The chain couples TRBV27 to TRBJ2-4, with D possibly being TRBD1 (6 bases). Trimming shortened V by 5 bases and J by 8 bases, and 13 bases separated the two germline ends. The CDR3 runs to 13 residues. Germline values: CDR1 MNHEY, CDR2 SMNVEV (reference sequence). In DNA form, the CDR3 reads TGTGCCAGCAGTGTGTCCCCAGGGGACATTCAGTACTTC. Amino acids: CASSVSPGDIQYF.

The chain uses TRBV11-2 and TRBJ1-2, with 8 bases aligning to TRBD1. CDR1 and CDR2 from the germline V gene are SGHAT and FQNNGV. Germline trimming cut 5 bases from V and 1 base from J; bases unmatched to any gene: 9. The CDR3 has 16 amino acids. The CDR3 nucleotides are TGTGCCAGCAGCCTCCGGACAGGGAGTGGTAACTATGGCTACACCTTC. Amino acids: CASSLRTGSGNYGYTF. The full variable domain, with the rest looked up from reference TRBV11-2 and TRBJ1-2, is EAGVAQSPRYKIIEKRQSVAFWCNPISGHATLYWYQQILGQGPKLLIQFQNNGVVDDSQLPKDRFSAERLKGVDSTLKIQPAKLEDSAVYLCASSLRTGSGNYGYTFGSGTRLTVV.

This rearrangement joins TRBV29-1 to TRBJ2-7, with D possibly being TRBD2 (5 bases). Germline values: CDR1 SQVTM, CDR2 ANQGSEA. The V end was cut by 5 bases, the J end by 0 bases, with 11 bases between. CDR3 length: 13 amino acids. CDR3 region: CSVYGVSSYEQYF. For the CDR3, the DNA is TGCAGCGTTTACGGGGTAAGCTCCTACGAGCAGTACTTC.

The chain is built from TRBV5-4 and TRBJ1-4, with TRBD1 identical over 8 bases. J gave up 8 bases and V 7 bases, and 7 bases lay outside the gene matches. Germline CDR1 and CDR2: SGHNT and YYREEE (reference sequence). The CDR3 totals 13 residues. The CDR3: CASAQGGEEKLFF. CDR3 in DNA: TGTGCCAGCGCACAGGGGGGAGAAGAAAAACTGTTTTTT.

The V and J genes are TRBV6-5 and TRBJ2-2; 7 nucleotides align to TRBD1. The CDR3 is made up of 14 amino acids. J was trimmed by 5 bases and V by 5 bases; bases with no gene match: 5. Germline V gives CDR1 MNHEY, CDR2 SVGAGI. Here the CDR3 reads CASSRDSLTGELFF. The CDR3 DNA follows: TGTGCCAGCAGTCGGGACAGCCTAACCGGGGAGCTGTTTTTT.

This clone was detected once. The V gene is TRBV2, the J gene TRBJ1-1; TRBD1 is a possible D gene (6 bases). Germline V gene lookup returns CDR1 SNHLY and CDR2 FYNNEI. V was shortened by 4 bases and J by 3 bases, with 9 bases between the two germline ends. CDR3 length equals 13 residues. CDR3 loop: CASSGQGYTEAFF. In DNA, the CDR3 is TGTGCCAGCAGTGGCCAGGGGTACACTGAAGCTTTCTTT.

There are many counts of this clone. This chain joins TRBV7-9 and TRBJ2-2; 7 bases are shared with TRBD1. The CDR3 runs 15 residues. Germline V lookup: CDR1 SEHNR, CDR2 FQNEAQ (reference sequence). With 1 base clipped from V and 6 bases from J, the junction kept 5 bases outside the gene matches. In DNA form, the CDR3 reads TGTGCCAGCAGCTTAGGGACAGGTGAAGCCGGGGAGCTGTTTTTT. Encoded protein: CASSLGTGEAGELFF.

The CDR3 DNA follows: TGTGCCAGTAGTTCAGACAAGTCCAATCAGCCCCAGCATTTT. It translates to CASSSDKSNQPQHF. The gene calls are TRBV19 and TRBJ1-5, with unresolved D. The CDR3 runs 14 residues. The germline V and J ends were trimmed by 5 bases and 3 bases, with 11 bases remaining between them. CDR1 LNHDA and CDR2 SQIVND come from the germline V gene (reference sequence).